These 18 T cell receptor beta chains were sequenced from one sample in a study of human T cells and chemical hapten exposure. Time point reported: patch test 2, 6 weeks after DPC sensitization. The treatment here: therapeutic diphenylcyclopropenone sensitization with weekly scalp DPC. TCRdb called the RACE reads again in MiXCR, with one record for every CDR3 protein. Of 20,000 to 30,000 distinct CDR3 sequences listed, over 8.5% are singletons. Sample: whole blood, taken in connection with sensitization to the hapten diphenylcyclopropenone (DPC). The source of these receptors is a man aged 25-45 years with alopecia areata. Some clones in this sample may be carry-over from other donors' samples.

This clonotype was seen ten or more times. V gene TRBV2 combines with J gene TRBJ2-1; TRBD1 aligns across 9 bases. V was clipped by 7 bases and J by 2 bases; unmatched bases: 6. CDR1 is SNHLY, CDR2 FYNNEI, per germline. The CDR3 extends over 15 amino acids. CDR3 nucleotides: TGTGCCAGCAAGAAGGACAGGGGACCCTACAATGAGCAGTTCTTC. It yields the protein CASKKDRGPYNEQFF.

The J gene is TRBJ2-3, the V gene TRBV7-2; D perhaps matches TRBD2 (6 bases). Per germline, CDR1 SGHTA and CDR2 FQGNSA. CDR3 length equals 16 residues. Deletions cut 5 bases from V and 3 bases from J, with 18 bases between. The CDR3 DNA follows: TGTGCCAGCAGCCCAGCCCTAGCGATCGCGACAGATACGCAGTATTTT. Its translation is CASSPALAIATDTQYF. Full variable domain (rest looked up from reference TRBV7-2 and TRBJ2-3): GAGVSQSPSNKVTEKGKDVELRCDPISGHTALYWYRQSLGQGLEFLIYFQGNSAPDKSGLPSDRFSAERTGGSVSTLTIQRTQQEDSAVYLCASSPALAIATDTQYFGPGTRLTVL.

The table lists this clonotype with a few counts. DNA for the CDR3: TGTGCCAGCAGTTCCACTAGCGGGGGAGCCACAGGTGAGCAGTTCTTC. It encodes CASSSTSGGATGEQFF. The chain carries TRBV6-6 and TRBJ2-1; 11 bases are a match to TRBD2. This CDR3 is 16 amino acids long. Germline V lookup: CDR1 MNHNY, CDR2 SVGAGI (reference sequence). Losses at the gene ends were 4 bases for V and 9 bases for J; bases not matched to a gene: 11.

This clonotype occurred a few times. This sequence joins TRBV29-1 and TRBJ2-3; D unresolved. The CDR3 loop spans 13 amino acids. V was pared by 1 base and J by 1 base, with 6 bases between. CDR1 and CDR2 (germline): SQVTM, ANQGSEA. Here the CDR3 reads CSVEVQGTDTQYF. CDR3 coding DNA: TGCAGCGTTGAAGTCCAGGGCACAGATACGCAGTATTTT.

This clonotype was seen more than once but under ten times. The chain uses TRBV29-1 and TRBJ2-1; D might be TRBD1 or TRBD2, each matching 5 bases. This CDR3 has 12 residues. The germline V and J ends were trimmed by 2 bases and 9 bases, with 11 bases remaining between them. In germline, CDR1 is SQVTM, CDR2 ANQGSEA. CDR3 DNA: TGCAGCGTTGAACTCCGGGGCCCTGAGCAGTTCTTC. Translating it yields CSVELRGPEQFF.

This clonotype showed up many times. The rearrangement uses TRBV3-1 and TRBJ2-7; D tentatively reads TRBD1 or TRBD2 (7 bases each). Per the germline V gene, CDR1 is LGHDT and CDR2 is YNNKEL (reference sequence). The CDR3 is 15 residues long. V dropped 4 bases and J dropped 0 bases, with 13 bases sitting between them. The CDR3 region is CASSPRGGSSYEQYF. The CDR3, as DNA: TGTGCCAGCAGCCCCAGGGGGGGCAGCTCCTACGAGCAGTACTTC.

The rearrangement joins TRBV3-1 to TRBJ1-1; D remains unclear. Germline lookup yields CDR1 LGHDT and CDR2 YNNKEL (reference sequence). The CDR3 is 12 amino acids. V was clipped by 2 bases and J by 9 bases, with 10 bases between them. CDR3 sequence: CASSQLGTKAFF. The DNA of the CDR3 is TGTGCCAGCAGCCAATTGGGAACGAAAGCTTTCTTT.

In this sample, this clonotype turned up once. A much larger clone differs by one base, so this may be a read error. The chain links TRBV6-5 to TRBJ2-1, with D possibly matching TRBD2 (5 bases). The germline CDR1 and CDR2 sequences are MNHEY and SVGAGI. The length of the CDR3 is 13 residues. The CDR3 coding sequence is TGTGCCGGCAGTCGTGACCCGGGGAATGAGCAGTTCTTC. It encodes CAGSRDPGNEQFF.

This clonotype was observed at least ten times. The chain joins TRBV6-5 to TRBJ1-2; 9 nucleotides line up with TRBD1. After removal of 5 bases from V and 6 bases from J, the junction contained 4 bases not matched to a gene. CDR1 MNHEY and CDR2 SVGAGI come from the germline V gene. The CDR3 has 13 amino acids. The CDR3 spells CASSQGTGNGYTF. The CDR3, as DNA: TGTGCCAGCAGTCAAGGGACAGGGAATGGCTACACCTTC.

This clonotype was counted only a few times. The rearrangement joins TRBV29-1 to TRBJ2-1; TRBD1 aligns across 7 bases. This CDR3 comprises 12 residues. Germline CDR1 SQVTM, CDR2 ANQGSEA. J was trimmed by 6 bases and V by 7 bases; bases with no gene match: 6. CDR3 residues: CSGNRGSNEQFF. The DNA of the CDR3 is TGCAGCGGCAACAGGGGAAGCAATGAGCAGTTCTTC.

This clonotype came up a few times. The genes are TRBV10-2 and TRBJ2-4; possibly TRBD1 or TRBD2 for D (5 bases each). CDR1 is WSHSY and CDR2 is SAAADI in the germline V gene. Trimming took off 8 bases at V and 0 bases at J, with 14 bases between the two ends. The CDR3 consists of 15 residues. CDR3 sequence reads: CASSDGALAKNIQYF. CDR3 in DNA: TGCGCCAGCTCAGACGGGGCACTAGCCAAAAACATTCAGTACTTC.

The rearrangement joins TRBV29-1 to TRBJ2-5; D remains ambiguous. Germline CDR1 reads SQVTM; CDR2 reads ANQGSEA. This CDR3 spans 13 amino acids. The V end lost 7 bases, the J end lost 1 base, and 13 bases lay between the germline ends. CDR3 protein: CSAPALAQETQYF. Here the CDR3 DNA reads TGCAGCGCGCCGGCCCTGGCCCAAGAGACCCAGTACTTC.

The sample holds many counts of this clonotype. This sequence joins TRBV7-9 and TRBJ1-1, with 8 bases identical to TRBD1. V shed 1 base and J 4 bases; nucleotides not matched to a gene: 5. CDR1 SEHNR and CDR2 FQNEAQ come from the germline V gene (reference sequence). The CDR3 loop spans 15 amino acids. Here the CDR3 DNA reads TGTGCCAGCAGCTTAGACGACAGGGGAGGCACTGAAGCTTTCTTT. Residues: CASSLDDRGGTEAFF.

Many counts were recorded for this clonotype. The chain uses TRBV12-3 or TRBV12-4 and TRBJ1-1; tentatively, D is TRBD1 (5 bases). V was pared by 1 base and J by 5 bases, with 17 bases between. The CDR3 length is 16 residues. CDR3 sequence (DNA): TGTGCCAGCAGTTTAGGTCCCGCAGGGTTGGGTACTGAAGCTTTCTTT. Translating it yields CASSLGPAGLGTEAFF.

This clonotype was found many times. The genes are TRBV20-1 and TRBJ2-6; D possibly corresponds to TRBD1 (5 bases). The CDR3 length is 14 residues. V lost 6 bases and J 0 bases, leaving 9 bases between the germline ends. Germline lookup yields CDR1 DFQATT and CDR2 SNEGSKA (reference sequence). The CDR3 sequence: CSARQRSGANVLTF. The DNA of the CDR3 is TGCAGTGCGAGACAGCGCTCTGGGGCCAACGTCCTGACTTTC.

This clonotype appeared many times. The chain is built from TRBV2 and TRBJ2-2, with no clear D. V dropped 3 bases and J dropped 4 bases, with 6 bases sitting between them. The CDR3 is made up of 13 amino acids. Germline values: CDR1 SNHLY, CDR2 FYNNEI. CDR3 DNA: TGTGCCAGCAGTGAGGACGGCACCGGGGAGCTGTTTTTT. Residues: CASSEDGTGELFF.

A few counts support this clonotype. V gene TRBV19 combines with J gene TRBJ1-1, with a weak D call TRBD1 (6 bases). CDR1 is LNHDA and CDR2 is SQIVND in the germline V gene (reference sequence). This CDR3 comprises 16 residues. Trimming pared 5 bases from V and 1 base from J, leaving 17 bases between. Written as DNA, the CDR3 is TGTGCCAGTAGTGACCGACAGGTTAGGGAGAACACTGAAGCTTTCTTT. It specifies CASSDRQVRENTEAFF.

Note on this clonotype: The junction shows a germline mismatch at one end, possibly a read error. The chain links TRBV24-1 to TRBJ2-1; either TRBD1 or TRBD2 may fit D (5 bases each). CDR3 length: 13 residues. The germline V gene encodes CDR1 KGHDR and CDR2 SFDVKD. The CDR3: CATSAGQGNGQFF. The CDR3 DNA reads TGTGCCACCAGTGCGGGGCAGGGCAATGGGCAGTTCTTC.